The rows below give T cell receptor beta chains drawn from one sample of a study of blood T cells in healthy people across ages. TCRdb analysed the 5' RACE reads with MiXCR anew, one entry per CDR3 protein. The sample consists of about 570,000 distinct CDR3 sequences, 25% to 30% of them appearing once. The source material was blood. These receptors came from a woman aged 70-85 years in good health. Both conserved end residues are part of each CDR3. A D gene is named only where the DNA matches it firmly. Some rows mark clone size as missing; the rest say once, few, many or name a class of expanded clone.

v_gene	abundance	j_gene	d_gene	CDR3aa	CDR3nt
TRBV7-2	.	TRBJ2-4	.	CASSLPLTGKNIQYF	TGTGCCAGCAGCTTACCCTTGACTGGCAAAAACATTCAGTACTTC
TRBV20-1	many	TRBJ2-7	.	CSAIGPSEQYF	TGCAGTGCTATAGGACCGAGCGAGCAGTACTTC
TRBV12-3/TRBV12-4	few	TRBJ2-1	.	CASSLDRIGPGEQFF	TGTGCCAGCAGTTTAGACAGGATAGGGCCGGGTGAGCAGTTCTTC
TRBV6-2/TRBV6-3	.	TRBJ2-5	TRBD2	CASSSQSWGLEETQYF	TGTGCCAGCAGCTCGCAGAGCTGGGGACTAGAGGAGACCCAGTACTTC
TRBV5-1	.	TRBJ1-2	.	CASSLDRMIYGYTF	TGCGCCAGCAGCTTGGACAGAATGATATATGGCTACACCTTC
TRBV24-1	once	TRBJ2-7	.	CATSEGISYEQYF	TGTGCCACCAGCGAGGGAATCTCCTACGAGCAGTACTTC
TRBV12-3/TRBV12-4	few	TRBJ1-1	.	CASTLAVNTEAFF	TGTGCCAGCACCCTGGCCGTGAACACTGAAGCTTTCTTT
TRBV12-3/TRBV12-4	.	TRBJ2-7	.	CASSVAGAYEQYF	TGTGCCAGCAGCGTCGCAGGGGCCTACGAGCAGTACTTC
TRBV20-1	few	TRBJ2-3	.	CSARGTGLTDTQYF	TGCAGTGCTAGAGGTACAGGACTCACAGATACGCAGTATTTT
TRBV30	.	TRBJ1-2	.	CAWTNGGYGYTF	TGTGCCTGGACCAACGGGGGCTATGGCTACACCTTC
TRBV6-1	.	TRBJ1-2	TRBD1	CASSAGDSNYGYTF	TGTGCCAGCAGCGCCGGGGACAGCAACTATGGCTACACCTTC
TRBV29-1	.	TRBJ1-3	.	CSVSPSSGNTIYF	TGCAGCGTGTCGCCGAGTTCTGGAAACACCATATATTTT
TRBV6-6	.	TRBJ2-3	TRBD2	CASSSKRGGHTDTQYF	TGTGCCAGCAGTTCGAAGCGGGGGGGACACACAGATACGCAGTATTTT
TRBV20-1	few	TRBJ2-1	.	CSARTDQWQFF	TGCAGTGCAAGGACGGACCAATGGCAGTTCTTC
TRBV4-2	.	TRBJ2-1	TRBD2	CASSMGTSGGPSSYNEQFF	TGTGCCAGCAGCATGGGGACTAGCGGGGGCCCTAGCTCCTACAATGAGCAGTTCTTC